The rows below give T cell receptor beta chains drawn from one sample of a study of a mutant IDH1 vaccine in newly diagnosed glioma. Clones were sequenced by immunoSEQ multiplex PCR, and TCRdb holds only the in-frame ones, with some missing. The sample shows about 68,000 clones, roughly 80% of them seen only once. These receptors have no identified antigens. Here the sequenced sample was PBMCs, taken from a glioma patient whose treatment included an IDH1 peptide vaccine. Every receptor here comes from a man aged 18-30 years with glioma. The CDR3 runs from the conserved cysteine through the conserved F or W. Fields, in order: clone size, D gene, J gene, CDR3 length, V gene, CDR3 protein, CDR3 DNA. D genes are given only for firm matches. Size is stated for part of the rows, as once, few or many counts, or as a class when the clone is expanded.

>.|.|TRBJ2-1|15|TRBV9
CASSVGGNLYNEQFF
TGTGCCAGCAGCGTAGGCGGGAACCTTTACAATGAGCAGTTCTTC
>.|.|TRBJ1-5|12|TRBV19
CASSQRNQPQHF
TGTGCCAGTAGCCAGCGCAATCAGCCCCAGCATTTT
>.|.|TRBJ2-2|15|TRBV9
CASSVSGYGAGELFF
TGTGCCAGCAGCGTATCCGGGTACGGCGCCGGGGAGCTGTTTTTT
>.|.|TRBJ1-5|14|TRBV21-1
CASSPGRRGQPQHF
TGTGCCAGCAGCCCCGGGAGGAGGGGACAGCCCCAGCATTTT
>.|.|TRBJ2-3|13|TRBV30
CAWGLKGADTQYF
TGTGCCTGGGGCTTAAAGGGCGCAGATACGCAGTATTTT
>.|TRBD1|TRBJ1-1|16|TRBV10-3
CATSRSKAGGNTEAFF
TGTGCCACCTCGAGGTCTAAGGCAGGGGGAAACACTGAAGCTTTCTTT
>.|.|TRBJ1-4|15|TRBV4-3
CASSSQGSVDEKLFF
TGCGCCAGCAGCTCCCAGGGGAGTGTGGATGAAAAACTGTTTTTT
>.|.|TRBJ1-1|15|TRBV19
CASISHVGSRTEAFF
TGTGCCAGTATTTCCCACGTAGGGAGTAGAACTGAAGCTTTCTTT
>.|.|TRBJ2-7|15|TRBV27
CASSFRLMSSYEQYF
TGTGCCAGCAGTTTCAGACTCATGAGCTCCTACGAGCAGTACTTC
>.|.|TRBJ1-5|15|TRBV7-6
CASSPNLNSNQPQHF
TGTGCCAGCAGCCCCAATCTAAATAGCAATCAGCCCCAGCATTTT
>.|.|TRBJ1-2|12|TRBV7-9
CASSLRGSGYTF
TGTGCCAGCAGCTTAAGAGGGAGCGGCTACACCTTC
>.|.|TRBJ2-3|12|TRBV10-3
CAISVMADTQYF
TGTGCCATCAGTGTTATGGCAGATACGCAGTATTTT
>.|TRBD1|TRBJ1-4|17|TRBV18
CASSPGQGPATNEKLFF
TGTGCCAGCTCTCCGGGACAGGGGCCTGCAACTAATGAAAAACTGTTTTTT
>.|TRBD1|TRBJ2-7|13|TRBV19
CASSIQGAYEQYF
TGTGCCAGTAGTATACAGGGGGCCTACGAGCAGTACTTC
>.|TRBD1|TRBJ1-6|19|TRBV6-1
CASSEAGQGWRGNNSPLHF
TGTGCCAGCAGTGAAGCGGGACAGGGGTGGCGCGGGAATAACTCACCCCTCCACTTT
>.|TRBD2|TRBJ2-1|16|TRBV2
CASSERVASGSNEQFF
TGTGCCAGCAGCGAGCGTGTGGCTAGCGGGAGCAATGAGCAGTTCTTC
>.|.|TRBJ1-1|13|TRBV7-3
CASSSQTNTEAFF
TGTGCCAGCAGCTCCCAAACCAACACTGAAGCTTTCTTT
>.|.|TRBJ1-1|13|TRBV30
CASPRNGLTEAFF
TGTGCCTCCCCACGGAATGGACTCACTGAAGCTTTCTTT
>.|.|TRBJ2-1|16|TRBV27
CASSLFFQSSYNEQFF
TGTGCCAGCAGTTTATTTTTCCAGAGCTCCTACAATGAGCAGTTCTTC
>.|.|TRBJ1-5|13|TRBV7-7
CASSLGQNQPQHF
TGTGCTAGCAGCTTAGGTCAGAATCAGCCCCAGCATTTT
>.|TRBD1|TRBJ1-2|15|TRBV18
CASSPRGGSSDGYTF
TGTGCCAGCTCACCACGAGGGGGCAGTAGTGATGGCTACACCTTC
>.|.|TRBJ2-7|14|TRBV4-2
CASSRAVSSYEQYF
TGTGCCAGCAGCCGAGCGGTTAGCTCCTACGAGCAGTACTTC
>.|.|TRBJ1-5|16|TRBV2
CASSEGDTPSNQPQHF
TGTGCCAGCAGTGAAGGCGACACTCCTAGCAATCAGCCCCAGCATTTT
>.|.|TRBJ2-1|13|TRBV6-1
CASSPGLRTEQFF
TGTGCCAGCAGCCCGGGGTTGAGGACTGAGCAGTTCTTC
>.|.|TRBJ2-1|11|TRBV29-1
CSVVGANEQFF
TGCAGCGTTGTGGGAGCCAATGAGCAGTTCTTC
>once|TRBD1|TRBJ1-2|14|TRBV27
CASSLSLGTGGYTF
TGTGCCAGCAGTTTATCCCTCGGGACAGGAGGCTACACCTTC
>.|.|TRBJ1-3|15|TRBV30
CAWSVDPKGRNTIYF
TGTGCCTGGAGTGTAGACCCGAAGGGGAGGAACACCATATATTTT
>once|.|TRBJ2-2|19|TRBV5-4
CASSLAKGIRRANTGELFF
TGTGCCAGCAGCTTGGCCAAAGGGATACGAAGGGCGAACACCGGGGAGCTGTTTTTT
>.|.|TRBJ2-1|16|TRBV9
CASSVDRGRVVNEQFF
TGTGCCAGCAGCGTAGATAGGGGACGGGTTGTCAATGAGCAGTTCTTC
>.|TRBD1|TRBJ1-2|14|TRBV9
CASSVDAGGYGYTF
TGTGCCAGCAGCGTAGATGCAGGGGGCTATGGCTACACCTTC
>.|.|TRBJ1-4|14|TRBV7-9
CASSVPATNEKLFF
TGTGCCAGCAGCGTTCCCGCAACTAATGAAAAACTGTTTTTT
>.|TRBD1|TRBJ1-4|17|TRBV9
CASSPRGQGAANEKLFF
TGTGCCAGCAGCCCACGGGGACAGGGGGCGGCTAATGAAAAACTGTTTTTT
>.|TRBD1|TRBJ2-1|12|TRBV5-1
CATGTGGDEQFF
TGCGCCACCGGGACAGGGGGCGATGAGCAGTTCTTC
>.|.|TRBJ2-3|14|TRBV29-1
CSVPYSGNTDTQYF
TGCAGCGTTCCATATAGCGGAAACACAGATACGCAGTATTTT
>.|.|TRBJ2-3|15|TRBV28
CASSLTDIRTDTQYF
TGTGCCAGCAGTTTAACCGACATTCGCACAGATACGCAGTATTTT
>few|.|TRBJ1-1|13|TRBV2
CASSEVANTEAFF
TGTGCCAGCAGTGAGGTTGCGAACACTGAAGCTTTCTTT
>.|TRBD1|TRBJ2-7|15|TRBV9
CASSPRDRALYEQYF
TGTGCCAGCAGCCCCCGGGACAGGGCCCTCTACGAGCAGTACTTC
>.|TRBD1|TRBJ2-2|14|TRBV7-2
CASSLSTGAGELFF
TGTGCCAGCAGCTTAAGTACAGGGGCCGGGGAGCTGTTTTTT
>.|.|TRBJ2-1|15|TRBV18
CASSPARGGFNEQFF
TGTGCCAGCTCACCAGCCAGGGGCGGCTTTAATGAGCAGTTCTTC
>.|.|TRBJ1-2|16|TRBV7-3
CASSQDSLAGTYGYTF
TGTGCCAGCAGCCAAGACTCCCTGGCCGGGACTTATGGCTACACCTTC
>.|.|TRBJ2-6|16|TRBV4-3
CASSHQTGSGANVLTF
TGCGCCAGCAGCCACCAAACAGGGAGTGGGGCCAACGTCCTGACTTTC
>.|.|TRBJ1-1|12|TRBV30
CAWARMNTEAFF
TGTGCCTGGGCTCGGATGAACACTGAAGCTTTCTTT
>.|.|TRBJ2-1|15|TRBV13
CASSLGPNSYNEQFF
TGTGCCAGCAGCTTAGGCCCTAACTCTTACAATGAGCAGTTCTTC
>.|.|TRBJ1-5|16|TRBV19
CATEEPGLYRNQPQHF
TGTGCCACTGAAGAACCAGGACTTTACAGGAATCAGCCCCAGCATTTT
>.|.|TRBJ2-2|14|TRBV7-3
CASSLLTNTGELFF
TGTGCCAGCAGCTTACTAACGAACACCGGGGAGCTGTTTTTT
>.|.|TRBJ1-4|15|TRBV7-9
CASSPRTGGNEKLFF
TGTGCCAGCAGCCCAAGGACGGGAGGAAATGAAAAACTGTTTTTT
>.|.|TRBJ1-2|15|TRBV27
CASTPTLTEDHGYTF
TGTGCCAGCACGCCCACCTTAACAGAAGACCATGGCTACACCTTC